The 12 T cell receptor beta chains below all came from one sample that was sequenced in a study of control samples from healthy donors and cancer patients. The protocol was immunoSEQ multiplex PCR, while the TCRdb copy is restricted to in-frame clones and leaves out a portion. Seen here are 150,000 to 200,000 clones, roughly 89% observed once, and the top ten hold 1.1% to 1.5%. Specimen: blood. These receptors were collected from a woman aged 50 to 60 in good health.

The CDR3 bases are TGCAGTGCTAGTTACGGGGGGGCCTCCTACGAGCAGTACTTC. This codes for CSASYGGASYEQYF. The chain joins TRBV20-1 to TRBJ2-7; 8 bases fit TRBD2. CDR3 length: 14 amino acids. The trim removed 3 bases at V and 0 bases at J, leaving 4 bases unmatched. Per germline, CDR1 DFQATT and CDR2 SNEGSKA (reference sequence).

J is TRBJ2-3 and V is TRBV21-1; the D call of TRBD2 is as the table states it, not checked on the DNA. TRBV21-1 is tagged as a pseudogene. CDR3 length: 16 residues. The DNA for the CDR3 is TGTGCCAGCAGCAATATCGGGGGGCACAGGACAGATACGCAGTATTTT. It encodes CASSNIGGHRTDTQYF.

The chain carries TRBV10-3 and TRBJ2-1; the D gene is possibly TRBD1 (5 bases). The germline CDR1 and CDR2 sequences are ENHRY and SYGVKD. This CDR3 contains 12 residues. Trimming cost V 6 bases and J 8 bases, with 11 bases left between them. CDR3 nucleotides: TGTGCCATCAGGGACGCACAGGATGAGCAGTTCTTC. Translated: CAIRDAQDEQFF.

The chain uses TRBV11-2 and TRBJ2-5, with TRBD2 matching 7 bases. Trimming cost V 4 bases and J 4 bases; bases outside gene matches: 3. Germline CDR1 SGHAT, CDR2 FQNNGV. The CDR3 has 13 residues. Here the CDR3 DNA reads TGTGCCAGCAGCTCCACGGGAGGAGAGACCCAGTACTTC. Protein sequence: CASSSTGGETQYF.

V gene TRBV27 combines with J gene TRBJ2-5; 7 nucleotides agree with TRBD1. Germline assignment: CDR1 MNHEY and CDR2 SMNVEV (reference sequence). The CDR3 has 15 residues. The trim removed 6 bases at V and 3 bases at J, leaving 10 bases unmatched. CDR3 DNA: TGTGCCAGCAGGCAGACCGGGACAGCAAAAGAGACCCAGTACTTC. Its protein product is CASRQTGTAKETQYF.

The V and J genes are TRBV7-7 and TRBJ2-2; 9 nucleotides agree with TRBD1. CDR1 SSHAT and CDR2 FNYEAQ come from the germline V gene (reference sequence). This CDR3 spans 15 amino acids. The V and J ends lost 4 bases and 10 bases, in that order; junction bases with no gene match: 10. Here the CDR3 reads CASSSGGQGPSELFF. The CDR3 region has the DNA TGTGCCAGCAGCTCGGGGGGACAGGGACCGTCGGAGCTGTTTTTT.

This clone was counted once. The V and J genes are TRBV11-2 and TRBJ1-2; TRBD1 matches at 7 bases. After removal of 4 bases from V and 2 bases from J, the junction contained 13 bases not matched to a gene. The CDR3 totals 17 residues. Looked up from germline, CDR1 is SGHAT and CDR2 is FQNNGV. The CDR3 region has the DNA TGTGCCAGCAGCTCACTGGCTGGTGGGACAGCAAACTATGGCTACACCTTC. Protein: CASSSLAGGTANYGYTF.

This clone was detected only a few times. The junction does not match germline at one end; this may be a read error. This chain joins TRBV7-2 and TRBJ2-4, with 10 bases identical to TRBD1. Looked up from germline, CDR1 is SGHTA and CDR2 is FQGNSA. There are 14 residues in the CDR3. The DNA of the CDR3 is TGTGCCAGCAGCCCTAATCAGGGACAGGGGAGGAGAGACTTC. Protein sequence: CASSPNQGQGRRDF.

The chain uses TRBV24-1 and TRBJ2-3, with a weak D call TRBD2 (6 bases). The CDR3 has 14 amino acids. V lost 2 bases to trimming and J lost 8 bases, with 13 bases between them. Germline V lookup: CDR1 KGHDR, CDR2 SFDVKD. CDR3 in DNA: TGTGCCACCAGTGATTCGGCTAGCGTGGGTACGCAGTATTTT. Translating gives CATSDSASVGTQYF.

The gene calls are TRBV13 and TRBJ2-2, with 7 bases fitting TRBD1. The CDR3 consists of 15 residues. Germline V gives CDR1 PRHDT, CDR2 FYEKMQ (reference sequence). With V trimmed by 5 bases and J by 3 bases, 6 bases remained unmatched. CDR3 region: CASSPGTVHTGELFF. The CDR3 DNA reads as TGTGCCAGCAGCCCAGGGACAGTTCACACCGGGGAGCTGTTTTTT.

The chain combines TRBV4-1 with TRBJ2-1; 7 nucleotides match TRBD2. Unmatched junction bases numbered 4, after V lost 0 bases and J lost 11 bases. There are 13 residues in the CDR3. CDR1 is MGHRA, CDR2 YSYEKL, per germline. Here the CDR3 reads CASSQDLRGKQFF. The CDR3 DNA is TGCGCCAGCAGCCAAGATTTGCGGGGGAAGCAGTTCTTC.

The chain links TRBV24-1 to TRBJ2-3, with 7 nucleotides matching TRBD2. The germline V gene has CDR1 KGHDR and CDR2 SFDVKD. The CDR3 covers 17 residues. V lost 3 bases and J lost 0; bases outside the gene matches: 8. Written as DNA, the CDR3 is TGTGCCACCAGTGATAGGGACTACCTATCTAGCACAGATACGCAGTATTTT. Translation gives CATSDRDYLSSTDTQYF.